This T cell receptor beta chain was identified in a study of blood T cells in healthy people across ages. The use of a sample-barcoded 5' primer and a J-beta primer mix characterized a second PCR of roughly 6 to 11 cycles. A single record per CDR3 protein comes from TCRdb applying MiXCR to the 5' RACE reads. The sample shows some 1.4 million distinct CDR3 sequences, around 39% of them seen only once. CDR3 length: 15 residues. Trimming removed 9 bases from V and 7 bases from J; junction bases left unmatched: 15. Concerning this clonotype: Its antigen is as yet unknown.

Study-wide results and limits: Researchers deemed the diversity estimates from one million T cells underestimates. Per-million-T-cell TCR beta diversity fell roughly linearly with age. Donors of long life had a larger count of naive CD4+ cells and greater diversity than aged donors.

The chain links TRBV12-3 or TRBV12-4 to TRBJ2-5; TRBD2 agrees at 9 bases. Sequences were obtained from blood. This receptor was identified in a woman aged 18-29 years in good health. The CDR3 DNA reads TGTGCCAGTTCTGGGGCTAGCGGGGTATATGGGACCCAGTACTTC. Translating it yields CASSGASGVYGTQYF.